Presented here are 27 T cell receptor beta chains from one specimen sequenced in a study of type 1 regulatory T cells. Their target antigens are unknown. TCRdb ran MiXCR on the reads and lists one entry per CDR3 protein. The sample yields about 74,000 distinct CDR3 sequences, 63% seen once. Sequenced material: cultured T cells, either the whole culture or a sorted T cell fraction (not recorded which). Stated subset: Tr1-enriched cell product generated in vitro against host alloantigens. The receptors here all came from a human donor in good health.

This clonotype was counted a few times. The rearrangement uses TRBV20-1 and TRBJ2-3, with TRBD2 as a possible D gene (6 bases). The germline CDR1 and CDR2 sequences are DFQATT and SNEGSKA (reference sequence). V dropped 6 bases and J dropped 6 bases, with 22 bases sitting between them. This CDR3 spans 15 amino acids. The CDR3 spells CSATWVGRTRDTQYF. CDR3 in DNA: TGCAGTGCCACGTGGGTAGGGAGGACGCGGGATACGCAGTATTTT.

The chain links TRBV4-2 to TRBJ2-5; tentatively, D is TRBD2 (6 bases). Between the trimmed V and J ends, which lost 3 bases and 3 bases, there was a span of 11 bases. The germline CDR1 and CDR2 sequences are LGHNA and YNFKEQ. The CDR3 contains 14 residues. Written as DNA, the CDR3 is TGTGCCAGCAGCCAGGGGGGTTTGGAAGAGACCCAGTACTTC. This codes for CASSQGGLEETQYF.

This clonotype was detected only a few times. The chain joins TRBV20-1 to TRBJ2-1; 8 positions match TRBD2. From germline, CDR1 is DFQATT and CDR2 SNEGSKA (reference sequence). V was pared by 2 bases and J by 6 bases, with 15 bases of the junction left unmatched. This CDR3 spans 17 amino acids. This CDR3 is CSARKTDPGGSGNEQFF. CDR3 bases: TGCAGTGCTAGAAAGACAGACCCGGGAGGGTCAGGCAATGAGCAGTTCTTC.

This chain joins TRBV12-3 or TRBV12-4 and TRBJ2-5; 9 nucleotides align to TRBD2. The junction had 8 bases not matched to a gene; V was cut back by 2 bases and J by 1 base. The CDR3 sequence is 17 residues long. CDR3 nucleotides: TGTGCCAGCAGTTTACGGGGACTAGCAGGGCCCCAAGAGACCCAGTACTTC. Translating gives CASSLRGLAGPQETQYF.

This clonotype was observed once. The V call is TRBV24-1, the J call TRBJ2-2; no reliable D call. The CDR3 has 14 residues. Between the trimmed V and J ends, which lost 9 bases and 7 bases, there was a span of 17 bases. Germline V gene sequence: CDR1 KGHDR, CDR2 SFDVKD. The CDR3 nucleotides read TGTGCCACCGCGCCCCCAAACGCCGGCGGGGAGCTGTTTTTT. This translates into CATAPPNAGGELFF.

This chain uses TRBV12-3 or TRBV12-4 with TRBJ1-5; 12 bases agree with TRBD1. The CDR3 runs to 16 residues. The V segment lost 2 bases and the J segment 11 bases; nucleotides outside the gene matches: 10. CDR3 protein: CASSLTRDRGPLTQHF. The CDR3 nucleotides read TGTGCCAGCAGTTTAACCCGGGACAGGGGGCCTCTGACCCAGCATTTT.

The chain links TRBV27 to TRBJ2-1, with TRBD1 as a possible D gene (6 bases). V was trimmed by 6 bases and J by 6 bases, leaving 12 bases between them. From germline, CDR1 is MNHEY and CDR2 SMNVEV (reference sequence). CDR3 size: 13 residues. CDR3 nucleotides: TGTGCCAGCAGAATAGGGGGATCCAATGAGCAGTTCTTC. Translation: CASRIGGSNEQFF.

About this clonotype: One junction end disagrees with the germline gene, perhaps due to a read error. The CDR3 DNA is TGTGTCAGCACCCCCCCCGCGGGACTCTACAATGAGCAGTTCTTC. It encodes CVSTPPAGLYNEQFF. The chain uses TRBV7-8 and TRBJ2-1; TRBD2 might be the D (6 bases). The germline gives CDR1 SGHVS, CDR2 FQNEAQ. This CDR3 is built from 15 residues.

The CDR3 nucleotides are TGTGCCAGCAGCTGGAGAGCGAGCACAGATACGCAGTATTTT. Its protein product is CASSWRASTDTQYF. The genes are TRBV7-2 and TRBJ2-3; D is uncertain. V was shortened by 4 bases and J by 0 bases, with 8 bases between the two germline ends. The CDR3 contains 14 residues. CDR1 and CDR2 (germline): SGHTA, FQGNSA.

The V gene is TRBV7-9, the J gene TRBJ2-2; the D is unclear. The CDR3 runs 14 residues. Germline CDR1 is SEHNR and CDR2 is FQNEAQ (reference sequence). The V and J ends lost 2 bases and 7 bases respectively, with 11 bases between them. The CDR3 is CASSLQSVVGELFF. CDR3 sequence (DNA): TGTGCCAGCAGCTTACAAAGCGTGGTCGGGGAGCTGTTTTTT.

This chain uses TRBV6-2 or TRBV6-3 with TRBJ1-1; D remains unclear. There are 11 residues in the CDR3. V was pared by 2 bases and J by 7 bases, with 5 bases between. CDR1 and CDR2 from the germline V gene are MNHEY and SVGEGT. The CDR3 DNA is TGTGCCAGCAGTTACATGTTTGAAGCTTTCTTT. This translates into CASSYMFEAFF.

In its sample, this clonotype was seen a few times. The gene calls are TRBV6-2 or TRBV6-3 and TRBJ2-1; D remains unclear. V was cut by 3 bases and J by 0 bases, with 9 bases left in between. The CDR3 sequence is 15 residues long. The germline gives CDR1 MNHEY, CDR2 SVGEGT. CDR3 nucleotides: TGTGCCAGCAGTTATATTCCGAACTCCTACAATGAGCAGTTCTTC. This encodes CASSYIPNSYNEQFF.

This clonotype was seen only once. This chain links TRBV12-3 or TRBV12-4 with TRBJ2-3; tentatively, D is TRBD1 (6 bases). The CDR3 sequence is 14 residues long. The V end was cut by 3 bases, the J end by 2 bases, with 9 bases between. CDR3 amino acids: CASSLGQATDTQYF. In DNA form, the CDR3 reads TGTGCCAGCAGTTTGGGACAAGCCACAGATACGCAGTATTTT.

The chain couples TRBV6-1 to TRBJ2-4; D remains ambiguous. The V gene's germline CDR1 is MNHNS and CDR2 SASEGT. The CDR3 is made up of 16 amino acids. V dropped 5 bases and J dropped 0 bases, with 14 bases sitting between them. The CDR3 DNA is TGTGCCAGCAGTTGGCTACAGACCTTAGCCAAAAACATTCAGTACTTC. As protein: CASSWLQTLAKNIQYF.

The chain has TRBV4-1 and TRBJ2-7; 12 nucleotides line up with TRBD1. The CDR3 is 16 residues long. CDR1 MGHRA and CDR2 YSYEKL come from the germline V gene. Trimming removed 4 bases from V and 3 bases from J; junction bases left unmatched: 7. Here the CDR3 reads CASSPRDRGPDYEQYF. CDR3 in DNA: TGCGCCAGCAGCCCCCGGGACAGGGGGCCCGACTACGAGCAGTACTTC.

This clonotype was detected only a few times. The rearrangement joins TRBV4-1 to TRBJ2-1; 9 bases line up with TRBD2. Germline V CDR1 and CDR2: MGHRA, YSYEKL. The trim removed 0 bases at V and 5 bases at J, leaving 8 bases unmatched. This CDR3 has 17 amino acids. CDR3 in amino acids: CASSQDFASGNHNEQFF. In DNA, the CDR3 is TGCGCCAGCAGCCAAGATTTCGCTAGCGGGAACCACAATGAGCAGTTCTTC.

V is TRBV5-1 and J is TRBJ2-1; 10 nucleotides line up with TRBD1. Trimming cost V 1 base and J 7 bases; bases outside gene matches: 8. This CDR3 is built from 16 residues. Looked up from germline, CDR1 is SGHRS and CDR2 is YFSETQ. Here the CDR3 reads CASSLRGQGRENEQFF. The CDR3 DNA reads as TGCGCCAGCAGCTTGAGGGGACAGGGGCGAGAAAATGAGCAGTTCTTC.

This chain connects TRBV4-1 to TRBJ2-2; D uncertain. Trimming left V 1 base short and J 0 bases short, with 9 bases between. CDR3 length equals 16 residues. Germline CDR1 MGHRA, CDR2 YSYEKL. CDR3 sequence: CASSQAGRTNTGELFF. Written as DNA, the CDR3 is TGCGCCAGCAGCCAAGCGGGTCGGACGAACACCGGGGAGCTGTTTTTT.

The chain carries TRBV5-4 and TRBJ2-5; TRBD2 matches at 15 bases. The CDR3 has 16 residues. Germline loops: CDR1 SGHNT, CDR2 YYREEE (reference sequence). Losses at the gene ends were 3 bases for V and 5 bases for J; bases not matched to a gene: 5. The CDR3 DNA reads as TGTGCCAGCAGCTCAGGACTAGCGGGAGGGAGGGAGACCCAGTACTTC. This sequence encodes CASSSGLAGGRETQYF.

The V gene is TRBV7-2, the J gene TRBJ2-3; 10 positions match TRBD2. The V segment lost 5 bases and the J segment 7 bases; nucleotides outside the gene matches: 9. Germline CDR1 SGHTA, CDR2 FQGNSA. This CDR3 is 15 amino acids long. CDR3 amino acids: CASSLSGGDQNTQYF. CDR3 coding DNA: TGTGCCAGCAGCCTAAGCGGGGGGGACCAAAATACGCAGTATTTT.

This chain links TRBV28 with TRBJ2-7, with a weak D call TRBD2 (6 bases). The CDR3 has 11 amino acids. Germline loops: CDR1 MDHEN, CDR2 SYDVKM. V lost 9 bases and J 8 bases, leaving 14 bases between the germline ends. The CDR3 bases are TGTGCCAGTCGATCGACTAGGCAGCAGTACTTC. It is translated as CASRSTRQQYF.

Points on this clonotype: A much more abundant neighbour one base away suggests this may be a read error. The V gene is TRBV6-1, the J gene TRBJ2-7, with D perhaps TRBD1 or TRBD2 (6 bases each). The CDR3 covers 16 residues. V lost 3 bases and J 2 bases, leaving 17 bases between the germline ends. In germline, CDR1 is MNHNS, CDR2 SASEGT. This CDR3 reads CASSDSTGAQPYEQYF. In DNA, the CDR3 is TGTGCCAGCAGTGATAGTACGGGGGCCCAGCCCTACGAGCAGTACTTC.

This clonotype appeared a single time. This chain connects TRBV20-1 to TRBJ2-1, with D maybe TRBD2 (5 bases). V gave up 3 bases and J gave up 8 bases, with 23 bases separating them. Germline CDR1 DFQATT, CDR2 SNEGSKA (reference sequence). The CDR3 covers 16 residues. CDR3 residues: CSASPSSSLLNDEQFF. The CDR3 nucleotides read TGCAGTGCTAGCCCGTCCTCTAGCCTCCTCAACGATGAGCAGTTCTTC.

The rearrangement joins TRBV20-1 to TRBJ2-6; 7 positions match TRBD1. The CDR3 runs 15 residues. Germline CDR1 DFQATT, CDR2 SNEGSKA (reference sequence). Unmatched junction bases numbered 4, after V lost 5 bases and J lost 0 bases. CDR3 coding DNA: TGCAGTGCTCGACAGGGCGCCTCTGGGGCCAACGTCCTGACTTTC. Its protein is CSARQGASGANVLTF.

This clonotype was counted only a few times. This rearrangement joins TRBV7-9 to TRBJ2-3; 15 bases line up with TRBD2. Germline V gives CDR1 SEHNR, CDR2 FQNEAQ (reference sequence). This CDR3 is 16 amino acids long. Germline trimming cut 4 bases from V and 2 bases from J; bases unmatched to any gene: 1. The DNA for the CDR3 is TGTGCCAGCAGCTGGACTAGCGGGAGGGACACAGATACGCAGTATTTT. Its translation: CASSWTSGRDTDTQYF.

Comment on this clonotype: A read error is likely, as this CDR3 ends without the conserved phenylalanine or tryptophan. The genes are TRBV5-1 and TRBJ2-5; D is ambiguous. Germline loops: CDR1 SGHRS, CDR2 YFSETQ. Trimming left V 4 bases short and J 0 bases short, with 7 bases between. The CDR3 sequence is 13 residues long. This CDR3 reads CASSRPHQETQYI. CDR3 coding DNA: TGCGCCAGCAGCCGCCCGCACCAAGAGACCCAGTACATC.

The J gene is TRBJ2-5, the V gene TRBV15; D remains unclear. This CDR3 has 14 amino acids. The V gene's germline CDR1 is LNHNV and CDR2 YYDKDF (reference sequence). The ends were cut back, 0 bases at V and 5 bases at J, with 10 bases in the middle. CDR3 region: CATSRDFSRETQYF. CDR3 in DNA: TGTGCCACCAGCAGAGATTTCTCGAGGGAGACCCAGTACTTC.